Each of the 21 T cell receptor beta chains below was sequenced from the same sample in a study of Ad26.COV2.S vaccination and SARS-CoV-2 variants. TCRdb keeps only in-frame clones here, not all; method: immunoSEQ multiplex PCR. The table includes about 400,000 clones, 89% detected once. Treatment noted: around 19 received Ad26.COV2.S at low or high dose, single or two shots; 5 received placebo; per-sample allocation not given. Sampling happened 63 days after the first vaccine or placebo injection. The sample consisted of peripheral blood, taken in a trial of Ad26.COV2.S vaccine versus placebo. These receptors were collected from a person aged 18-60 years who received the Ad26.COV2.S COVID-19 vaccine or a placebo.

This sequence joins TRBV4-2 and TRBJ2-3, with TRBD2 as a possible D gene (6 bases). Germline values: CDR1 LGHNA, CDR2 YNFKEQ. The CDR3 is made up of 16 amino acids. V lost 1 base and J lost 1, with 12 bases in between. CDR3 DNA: TGTGCCAGCAGCCAAGCCCACGGCGGGGGCACAGATACGCAGTATTTT. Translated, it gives CASSQAHGGGTDTQYF.

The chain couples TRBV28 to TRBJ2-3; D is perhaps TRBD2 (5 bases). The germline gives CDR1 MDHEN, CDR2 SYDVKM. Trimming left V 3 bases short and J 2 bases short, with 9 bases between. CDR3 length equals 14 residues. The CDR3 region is CASSLAADTDTQYF. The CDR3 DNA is TGTGCCAGCAGTTTGGCAGCGGACACAGATACGCAGTATTTT.

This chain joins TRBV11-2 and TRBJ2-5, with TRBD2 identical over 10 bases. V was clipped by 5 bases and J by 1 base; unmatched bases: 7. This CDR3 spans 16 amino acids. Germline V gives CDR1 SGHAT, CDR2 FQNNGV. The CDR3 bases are TGTGCCAGCAGCCCCCGGACTAGCGGACTCCAAGAGACCCAGTACTTC. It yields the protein CASSPRTSGLQETQYF.

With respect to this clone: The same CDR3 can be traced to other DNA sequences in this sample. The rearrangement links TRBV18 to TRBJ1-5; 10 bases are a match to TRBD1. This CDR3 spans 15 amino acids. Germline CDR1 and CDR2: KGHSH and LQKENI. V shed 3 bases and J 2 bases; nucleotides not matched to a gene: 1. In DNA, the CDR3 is TGTGCCAGCTCACCTGGGACAGGGGGCAATCAGCCCCAGCATTTT. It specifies CASSPGTGGNQPQHF. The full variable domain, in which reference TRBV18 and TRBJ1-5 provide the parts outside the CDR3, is NAGVMQNPRHLVRRRGQEARLRCSPMKGHSHVYWYRQLPEEGLKFMVYLQKENIIDESGMPKERFSAEFPKEGPSILRIQQVVRGDSAAYFCASSPGTGGNQPQHFGDGTRLSIL.

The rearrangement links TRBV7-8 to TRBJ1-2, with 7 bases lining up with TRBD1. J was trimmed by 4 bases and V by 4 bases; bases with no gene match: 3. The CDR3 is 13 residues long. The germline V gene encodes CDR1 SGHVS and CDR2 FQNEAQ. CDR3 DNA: TGTGCCAGCAGCTCACAGGGGTCCTATGGCTACACCTTC. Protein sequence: CASSSQGSYGYTF. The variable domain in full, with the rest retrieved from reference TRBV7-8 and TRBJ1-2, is GAGVSQSPRYKVAKRGQDVALRCDPISGHVSLFWYQQALGQGPEFLTYFQNEAQLDKSGLPSDRFFAERPEGSVSTLKIQRTQQEDSAVYLCASSSQGSYGYTFGSGTRLTVV.

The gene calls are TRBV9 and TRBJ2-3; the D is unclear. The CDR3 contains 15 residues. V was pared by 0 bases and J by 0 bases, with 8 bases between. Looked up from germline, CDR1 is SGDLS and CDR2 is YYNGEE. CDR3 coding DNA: TGTGCCAGCAGCGTAGAGAACACGAGCACAGATACGCAGTATTTT. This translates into CASSVENTSTDTQYF.

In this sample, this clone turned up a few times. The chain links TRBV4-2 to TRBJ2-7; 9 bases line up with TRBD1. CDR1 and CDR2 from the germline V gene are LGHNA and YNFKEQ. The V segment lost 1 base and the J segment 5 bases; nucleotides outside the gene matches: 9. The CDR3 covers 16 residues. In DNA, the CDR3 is TGTGCCAGCAGCCAAGTCCAAGGGACAGGGAGAAACGAGCAGTACTTC. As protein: CASSQVQGTGRNEQYF.

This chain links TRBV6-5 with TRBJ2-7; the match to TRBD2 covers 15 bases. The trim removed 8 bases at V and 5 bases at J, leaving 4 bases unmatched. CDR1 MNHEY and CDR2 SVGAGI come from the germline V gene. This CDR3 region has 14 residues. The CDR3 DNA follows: TGTGCCAGCGGACTAGCGGGAGGGGACCACGAGCAGTACTTC. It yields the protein CASGLAGGDHEQYF.

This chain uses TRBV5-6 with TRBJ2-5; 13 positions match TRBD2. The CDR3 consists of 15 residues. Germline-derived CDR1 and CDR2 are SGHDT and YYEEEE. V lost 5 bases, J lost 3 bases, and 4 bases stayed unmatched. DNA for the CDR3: TGTGCCAGCAGACCCGGACTAGCGGGAGAAGAGACCCAGTACTTC. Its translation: CASRPGLAGEETQYF.

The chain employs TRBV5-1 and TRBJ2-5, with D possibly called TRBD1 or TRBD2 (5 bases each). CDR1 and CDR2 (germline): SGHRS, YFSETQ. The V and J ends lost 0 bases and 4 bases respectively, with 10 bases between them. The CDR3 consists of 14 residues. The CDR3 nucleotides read TGCGCCAGCAGCTTGGGGGCGAGGGGAGAGACCCAGTACTTC. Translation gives CASSLGARGETQYF.

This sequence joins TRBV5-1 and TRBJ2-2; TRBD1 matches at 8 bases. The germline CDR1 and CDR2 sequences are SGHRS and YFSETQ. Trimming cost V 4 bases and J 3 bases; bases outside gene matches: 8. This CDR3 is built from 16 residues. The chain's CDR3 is CASSLMLQGDTGELFF. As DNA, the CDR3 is TGCGCCAGCAGCCTCATGTTACAGGGGGACACCGGGGAGCTGTTTTTT.

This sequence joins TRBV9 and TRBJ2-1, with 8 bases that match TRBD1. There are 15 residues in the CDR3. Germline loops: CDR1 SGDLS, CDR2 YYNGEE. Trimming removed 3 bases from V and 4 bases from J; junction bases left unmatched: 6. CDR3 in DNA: TGTGCCAGCAGCGACTACAGGGGGGTATACAATGAGCAGTTCTTC. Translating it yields CASSDYRGVYNEQFF.

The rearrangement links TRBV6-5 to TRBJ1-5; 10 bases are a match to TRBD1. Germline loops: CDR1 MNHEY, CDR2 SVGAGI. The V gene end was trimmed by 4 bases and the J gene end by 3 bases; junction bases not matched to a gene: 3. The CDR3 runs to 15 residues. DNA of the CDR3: TGTGCCAGCAGTTGGGACAGGGGATTCAATCAGCCCCAGCATTTT. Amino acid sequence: CASSWDRGFNQPQHF.

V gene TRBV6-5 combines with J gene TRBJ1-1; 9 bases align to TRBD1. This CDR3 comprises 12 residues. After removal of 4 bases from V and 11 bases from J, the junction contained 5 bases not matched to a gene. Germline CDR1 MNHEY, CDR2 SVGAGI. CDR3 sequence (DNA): TGTGCCAGCAGTTCCTTGGACAGGGGCGCTTTCTTT. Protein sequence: CASSSLDRGAFF.

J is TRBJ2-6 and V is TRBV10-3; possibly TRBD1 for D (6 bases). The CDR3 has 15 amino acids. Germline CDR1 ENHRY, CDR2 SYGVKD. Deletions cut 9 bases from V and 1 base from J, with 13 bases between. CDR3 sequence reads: CAIRPTGSGANVLTF. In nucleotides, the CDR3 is TGTGCCATTAGACCTACAGGGTCTGGGGCCAACGTCCTGACTTTC.

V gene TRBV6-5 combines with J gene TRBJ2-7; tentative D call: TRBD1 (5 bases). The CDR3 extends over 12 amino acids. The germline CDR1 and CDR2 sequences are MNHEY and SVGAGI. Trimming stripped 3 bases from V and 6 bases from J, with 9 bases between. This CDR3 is CASSYGAVEQYF. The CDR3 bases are TGTGCCAGCAGTTATGGGGCAGTCGAGCAGTACTTC.

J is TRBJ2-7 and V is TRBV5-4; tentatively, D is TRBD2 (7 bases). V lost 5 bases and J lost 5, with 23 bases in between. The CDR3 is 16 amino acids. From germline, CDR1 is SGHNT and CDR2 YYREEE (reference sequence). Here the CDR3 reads CASSAASGTLGDEQYF. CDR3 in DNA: TGTGCCAGCAGTGCTGCAAGCGGGACACTCGGCGACGAGCAGTACTTC.

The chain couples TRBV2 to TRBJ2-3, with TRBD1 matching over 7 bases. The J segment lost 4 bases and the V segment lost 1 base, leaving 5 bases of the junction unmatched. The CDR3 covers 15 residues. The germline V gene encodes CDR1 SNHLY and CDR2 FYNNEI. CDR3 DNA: TGTGCCAGCAGTGAAGGGGGTCAGGGGGCAGATACGCAGTATTTT. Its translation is CASSEGGQGADTQYF. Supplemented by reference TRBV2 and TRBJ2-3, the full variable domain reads EPEVTQTPSHQVTQMGQEVILRCVPISNHLYFYWYRQILGQKVEFLVSFYNNEISEKSEIFDDQFSVERPDGSNFTLKIRSTKLEDSAMYFCASSEGGQGADTQYFGPGTRLTVL.

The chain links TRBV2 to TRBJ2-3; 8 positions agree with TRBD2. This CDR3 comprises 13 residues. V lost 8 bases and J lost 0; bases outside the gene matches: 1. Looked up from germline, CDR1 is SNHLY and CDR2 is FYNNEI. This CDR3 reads CASQRESTDTQYF. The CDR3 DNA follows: TGTGCCAGCCAGCGGGAGAGCACAGATACGCAGTATTTT.

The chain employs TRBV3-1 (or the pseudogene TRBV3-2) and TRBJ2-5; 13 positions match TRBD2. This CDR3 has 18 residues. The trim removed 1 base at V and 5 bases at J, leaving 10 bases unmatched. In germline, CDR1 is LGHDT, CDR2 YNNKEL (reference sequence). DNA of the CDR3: TGTGCCAGCAGCCAAGGAACTAGCGGGAGGGCGATAGGGGAGACCCAGTACTTC. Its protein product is CASSQGTSGRAIGETQYF.

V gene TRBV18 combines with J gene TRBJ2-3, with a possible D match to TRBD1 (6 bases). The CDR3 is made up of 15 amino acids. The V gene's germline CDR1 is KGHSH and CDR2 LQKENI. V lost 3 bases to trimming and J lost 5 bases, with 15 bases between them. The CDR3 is CASSPSRTDGDTQYF. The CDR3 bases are TGTGCCAGCTCACCCTCCCGGACAGACGGAGATACGCAGTATTTT.